Below are 19 T cell receptor beta chains sequenced from a single sample in a study of T cells in Graves' hyperthyroidism and ophthalmopathy. From RNA transcripts, TCR beta CDR3 regions were amplified. The study used the HTBI primer set for a first-round RT-PCR of the TCR CDR3. TCRdb itself ran the multiplex PCR reads through MiXCR, one entry per CDR3 protein. The sample contains about 350,000 distinct CDR3 sequences, around 14% of which appear only once. The material sequenced was blood. Source of these receptors: a woman aged 25 to 39 with Graves' hyperthyroidism.

The chain joins TRBV9 to TRBJ1-2; TRBD1 matches at 7 bases. V trimming: 4 bases; J trimming: 6 bases; junction bases outside the gene matches: 6. This CDR3 spans 13 amino acids. CDR1 is SGDLS and CDR2 is YYNGEE in the germline V gene. CDR3 sequence reads: CASSSRDSHGYTF. The CDR3 DNA follows: TGTGCCAGCAGCTCCCGGGACAGTCATGGCTACACCTTC. Full variable domain (missing parts from reference TRBV9 and TRBJ1-2): DSGVTQTPKHLITATGQRVTLRCSPRSGDLSVYWYQQSLDQGLQFLIQYYNGEERAKGNILERFSAQQFPDLHSELNLSSLELGDSALYFCASSSRDSHGYTFGSGTRLTVV.

This clonotype was seen many times. The chain uses TRBV11-2 and TRBJ2-1; D is perhaps TRBD1 or TRBD2 (5 bases each). Trimming took off 5 bases at V and 4 bases at J, with 18 bases between the two ends. The CDR3 consists of 16 residues. Germline V gives CDR1 SGHAT, CDR2 FQNNGV. The CDR3 coding sequence is TGTGCCAGCAGCCACGATCCGGGACGTCCTTACAATGAGCAGTTCTTC. Amino acids: CASSHDPGRPYNEQFF.

This clonotype was seen repeatedly, ten times or more. The rearrangement joins TRBV7-9 to TRBJ2-5; 13 positions match TRBD2. V shed 6 bases, J shed 2 bases, and the junction held 3 bases outside the gene matches. The CDR3 length is 15 residues. The germline V gene has CDR1 SEHNR and CDR2 FQNEAQ (reference sequence). CDR3: CASSMGLAGQETQYF. The CDR3 DNA sequence: TGTGCCAGCAGTATGGGACTAGCGGGGCAAGAGACCCAGTACTTC.

This clonotype showed up many times. This chain links TRBV11-2 with TRBJ2-1; perhaps TRBD2 as D (6 bases). Germline CDR1 is SGHAT and CDR2 is FQNNGV. The CDR3 runs 17 residues. V was cut by 1 base and J by 8 bases, with 21 bases left in between. CDR3 region: CASSLVISGATGDEQFF. CDR3 bases: TGTGCCAGCAGCTTAGTGATATCGGGAGCCACTGGGGATGAGCAGTTCTTC.

In DNA, the CDR3 is TGTGCCAGCAGCACTACCCGCAAGGGGACTCCGGAGCTGTTTTTT. Translating gives CASSTTRKGTPELFF. The V call is TRBV4-2, the J call TRBJ2-2; TRBD2 is a possible D gene (6 bases). The germline V gene has CDR1 LGHNA and CDR2 YNFKEQ. V was trimmed by 5 bases and J by 10 bases, leaving 20 bases between them. CDR3 length: 15 residues.

This clonotype has at least ten counts. The genes are TRBV6-1 and TRBJ2-2; either TRBD1 or TRBD2 may fit D (5 bases each). Trimming took 8 bases from V and 2 from J, leaving 12 bases between them. This CDR3 spans 14 amino acids. The germline gives CDR1 MNHNS, CDR2 SASEGT. The CDR3 DNA is TGTGCCAGCCCCCGGGACGGCAACACCGGGGAGCTGTTTTTT. Amino acid sequence: CASPRDGNTGELFF.

The chain couples TRBV4-1 to TRBJ2-3, with D unclear. V shed 1 base and J shed 0 bases, with 11 bases lying between them. CDR1 is MGHRA and CDR2 is YSYEKL in the germline V gene. This CDR3 contains 16 residues. CDR3 residues: CASSQGERQSTDTQYF. DNA of the CDR3: TGCGCCAGCAGCCAAGGGGAACGGCAGAGCACAGATACGCAGTATTTT.

CDR3 sequence reads: CASRVGTDYGYTF. CDR3 bases: TGTGCCAGCAGAGTCGGGACAGACTATGGCTACACCTTC. The genes are TRBV28 and TRBJ1-2, with TRBD1 matching 7 bases. The CDR3 totals 13 residues. With 6 bases clipped from V and 3 bases from J, the junction kept 4 bases outside the gene matches. Per germline, CDR1 MDHEN and CDR2 SYDVKM.

This clonotype was seen at least ten times. The chain is built from TRBV28 and TRBJ2-7; D tentatively fits TRBD1 or TRBD2 (5 bases each). Trimming removed 3 bases from V and 0 bases from J, with 15 bases in between. The CDR3 has 16 residues. Germline V gene data show CDR1 as MDHEN and CDR2 as SYDVKM. The CDR3 region is CASSLRDGLRSYEQYF. As DNA, the CDR3 is TGTGCCAGCAGTTTGAGGGACGGTTTACGCTCCTACGAGCAGTACTTC.

This clonotype was counted a few times. J is TRBJ2-2 and V is TRBV18, with D possibly TRBD1 on 6 matching bases. Trimming removed 3 bases at V and 1 base at J, with 12 bases between. Germline V gene data show CDR1 as KGHSH and CDR2 as LQKENI. This CDR3 has 16 amino acids. CDR3 sequence (DNA): TGTGCCAGCTCACCGGGTCGGACAGAGAACACCGGGGAGCTGTTTTTT. As protein: CASSPGRTENTGELFF.

This clonotype was counted between two and nine times. The chain couples TRBV20-1 to TRBJ2-3, with no clear D. Trimming pared 8 bases from V and 2 bases from J, leaving 14 bases between. Germline V gene lookup returns CDR1 DFQATT and CDR2 SNEGSKA (reference sequence). The CDR3 sequence is 13 residues long. CDR3 nucleotides: TGCAGTCCCCCTCCCGTAAACACAGATACGCAGTATTTT. It codes for CSPPPVNTDTQYF.

This clonotype has a handful of counts. The chain is built from TRBV9 and TRBJ2-4; 11 nucleotides agree with TRBD2. The CDR3 is made up of 15 amino acids. The V segment lost 5 bases and the J segment 5 bases; nucleotides outside the gene matches: 6. CDR1 SGDLS and CDR2 YYNGEE come from the germline V gene. The CDR3 here is CASSLGTSGQNIQYF. As DNA, the CDR3 is TGTGCCAGCAGTCTAGGGACTAGCGGACAAAACATTCAGTACTTC. Full variable domain (outside the CDR3, taken from reference TRBV9 and TRBJ2-4): DSGVTQTPKHLITATGQRVTLRCSPRSGDLSVYWYQQSLDQGLQFLIQYYNGEERAKGNILERFSAQQFPDLHSELNLSSLELGDSALYFCASSLGTSGQNIQYFGAGTRLSVL.

This clonotype was counted ten times or more. This chain links TRBV11-2 with TRBJ1-2, with D perhaps TRBD1 (5 bases). The V end was cut by 4 bases, the J end by 1 base, with 13 bases between. The CDR3 has 15 residues. Germline V gene sequence: CDR1 SGHAT, CDR2 FQNNGV. The CDR3 protein is CASSSLQTDNYGYTF. The CDR3 DNA is TGTGCCAGCAGCTCCCTCCAGACAGATAACTATGGCTACACCTTC.

A few counts support this clonotype. V and J are TRBV7-9 and TRBJ2-7; TRBD1 agrees at 9 bases. CDR1 SEHNR and CDR2 FQNEAQ come from the germline V gene (reference sequence). Trimming cost V 5 bases and J 1 base; bases outside gene matches: 15. The CDR3 sequence is 18 residues long. Here the CDR3 DNA reads TGTGCCAGCAGCCGCTCCCGGGACAGGGCTTTCAGTTCCTACGAGCAGTACTTC. Its translation is CASSRSRDRAFSSYEQYF.

V gene TRBV11-2 combines with J gene TRBJ2-7; D gene ambiguous. Germline V gene data show CDR1 as SGHAT and CDR2 as FQNNGV. The CDR3 is made up of 15 amino acids. Trimming pared 5 bases from V and 6 bases from J, leaving 20 bases between. The CDR3 is CASSGPGPPPSEQYF. The DNA of the CDR3 is TGTGCCAGCAGCGGCCCGGGCCCGCCGCCTTCCGAGCAGTACTTC.

This clonotype has just a few counts. J is TRBJ1-3 and V is TRBV20-1; D gene unclear. The CDR3 sequence is 14 residues long. V shed 3 bases and J shed 0 bases, with 9 bases lying between them. Germline V gene sequence: CDR1 DFQATT, CDR2 SNEGSKA (reference sequence). CDR3 coding DNA: TGCAGTGCTAGGGAGGGTCCCTCTGGAAACACCATATATTTT. Translation: CSAREGPSGNTIYF.

The chain uses TRBV7-9 and TRBJ1-5; D gene unclear. The CDR3 has 16 amino acids. The V gene's germline CDR1 is SEHNR and CDR2 FQNEAQ (reference sequence). V was shortened by 2 bases and J by 7 bases, with 18 bases between the two germline ends. CDR3 sequence reads: CASSLSYSGLSQPQHF. The CDR3 DNA is TGTGCCAGCAGCTTATCTTACTCTGGGCTTTCACAGCCCCAGCATTTT.

This clonotype was recorded a few times. The chain combines TRBV29-1 with TRBJ2-3; 8 bases are a match to TRBD2. The junction had 6 bases not matched to a gene; V was cut back by 1 base and J by 3 bases. Germline loops: CDR1 SQVTM, CDR2 ANQGSEA. The CDR3 length is 15 residues. The CDR3 here is CSVEGLAGHTDTQYF. The DNA of the CDR3 is TGCAGCGTTGAAGGGTTAGCGGGACATACAGATACGCAGTATTTT.

This clonotype was seen many times. The chain carries TRBV7-2 and TRBJ1-5, with D possibly being TRBD1 (5 bases). The germline gives CDR1 SGHTA, CDR2 FQGNSA. The CDR3 contains 14 residues. The ends were cut back, 5 bases at V and 8 bases at J, with 16 bases in the middle. Written as DNA, the CDR3 is TGTGCCAGCAGCCCCCGAGGGGAACGGGAGCCCCAGCATTTT. It codes for CASSPRGEREPQHF.